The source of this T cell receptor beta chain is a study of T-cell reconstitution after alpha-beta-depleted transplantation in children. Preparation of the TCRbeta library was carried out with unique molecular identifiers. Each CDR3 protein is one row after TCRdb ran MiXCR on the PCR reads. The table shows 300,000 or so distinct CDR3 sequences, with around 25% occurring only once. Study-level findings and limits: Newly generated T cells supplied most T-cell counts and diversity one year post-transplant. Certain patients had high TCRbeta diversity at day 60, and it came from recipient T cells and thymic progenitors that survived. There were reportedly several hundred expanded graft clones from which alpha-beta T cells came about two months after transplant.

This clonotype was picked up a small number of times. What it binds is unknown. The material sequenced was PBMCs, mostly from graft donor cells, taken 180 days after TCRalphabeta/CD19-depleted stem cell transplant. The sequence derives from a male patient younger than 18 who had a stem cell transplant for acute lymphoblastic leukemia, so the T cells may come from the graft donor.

The CDR3 DNA is TGTGCCAGCAGTAAAAGGGGGGGCCACGTGGTCGGGGAGCTGTTTTTT. As protein: CASSKRGGHVVGELFF. The J gene is TRBJ2-2, the V gene TRBV12-3 or TRBV12-4; the D gene is possibly TRBD2 (7 bases). Trimming removed 5 bases at V and 7 bases at J, with 20 bases between. The CDR3 is 16 amino acids.